Presented here are 24 T cell receptor beta chains from one specimen sequenced in a study of CD8 T cells in Susac syndrome (dated by TCRdb to about 2019). Library preparation employed the immunoSEQ multiplex PCR assay. RNA was extracted using the RNeasy kit, and roughly 0.5 to 1 ug of the RNA was reverse transcribed with random hexamers. Clones were called with MiXCR by TCRdb after fastp trimmed the public reads at Q25, and only in-frame beta chains were retained. Under each unique CDR3 protein, matching rows form one entry showing the most common genes and DNA. A total of a few hundred thousand distinct CDR3 sequences appear in this sample, 95% of them only once. The biggest ten clones account for around 0.08% of the sample. Sequenced input: CD4+ T cells from PBMCs. These receptors came from a human donor with multiple sclerosis.

This clonotype has just one count. The CDR3, as DNA: TGTGCCTGGAAAAGGACAGTGAACACTGAAGCTTTCTTT. It translates to CAWKRTVNTEAFF. V and J are TRBV30 and TRBJ1-1; a possible D gene is TRBD1 (6 bases). Trimming removed 4 bases at V and 0 bases at J, with 9 bases between. From germline, CDR1 is GTSNPN and CDR2 SVGIG (reference sequence). This CDR3 has 13 residues.

This clonotype was seen a handful of times. The chain combines TRBV4-2 with TRBJ1-6; no clear D. The V and J ends lost 0 bases and 8 bases respectively, with 8 bases between them. The CDR3 extends over 14 amino acids. CDR1 is LGHNA, CDR2 YNFKEQ, per germline. The CDR3 protein is CASSQEGDDSPLHF. Written as DNA, the CDR3 is TGTGCCAGCAGCCAAGAGGGAGACGATTCACCCCTCCACTTT.

The rearrangement joins TRBV25-1 to TRBJ1-4; no reliable D call. V lost 10 bases, J lost 0 bases, and 12 bases lay in between. The CDR3 contains 14 residues. Looked up from germline, CDR1 is MGHDK and CDR2 is SYGVNS. CDR3 loop: CAINPTATNEKLFF. As DNA, the CDR3 is TGTGCCATCAATCCGACTGCAACTAATGAAAAACTGTTTTTT. The full variable domain, its missing parts supplied by reference TRBV25-1 and TRBJ1-4, is EADIYQTPRYLVIGTGKKITLECSQTMGHDKMYWYQQDPGMELHLIHYSYGVNSTEKGDLSSESTVSRIRTEHFPLTLESARPSHTSQYLCAINPTATNEKLFFGSGTQLSVL.

The V call is TRBV24-1, the J call TRBJ2-1, with D uncertain. The CDR3 totals 12 residues. V was pared by 7 bases and J by 6 bases, with 9 bases between. Germline lookup yields CDR1 KGHDR and CDR2 SFDVKD. The CDR3 loop reads CATSGDVNEQFF. The CDR3 DNA reads as TGTGCCACCAGCGGAGACGTCAATGAGCAGTTCTTC.

J is TRBJ1-2 and V is TRBV6-5, with D hard to call. There are 15 residues in the CDR3. The germline CDR1 and CDR2 sequences are MNHEY and SVGAGI. The germline V and J ends were trimmed by 6 bases and 4 bases, with 18 bases remaining between them. The CDR3 sequence is CASRKPGPWGYGYTF. CDR3 DNA: TGTGCCAGCAGAAAACCGGGCCCCTGGGGCTATGGCTACACCTTC.

This sequence joins TRBV5-1 and TRBJ2-7, with D perhaps TRBD1 (7 bases). This CDR3 is 15 amino acids long. Trimming removed 3 bases from V and 4 bases from J, with 17 bases in between. CDR1 is SGHRS, CDR2 YFSETQ, per germline. The CDR3 loop reads CASSYLLQGGYEQYF. The CDR3 DNA is TGCGCCAGCAGCTACCTCCTGCAGGGGGGATACGAGCAGTACTTC.

This clonotype was counted a single time. The chain employs TRBV6-1 and TRBJ2-7, with TRBD1 as a possible D gene (6 bases). Trimming took off 5 bases at V and 4 bases at J, with 24 bases between the two ends. The CDR3 sequence is 17 residues long. Germline CDR1 MNHNS, CDR2 SASEGT. The CDR3 reads CASSPYQGQSWRYEQYF. The CDR3 coding sequence is TGTGCCAGCAGTCCATACCAAGGACAGAGCTGGCGATACGAGCAGTACTTC.

The chain links TRBV7-9 to TRBJ2-3; D gene uncertain. Germline V lookup: CDR1 SEHNR, CDR2 FQNEAQ (reference sequence). Trimming removed 7 bases from V and 6 bases from J, with 8 bases in between. The CDR3 has 11 residues. The CDR3 loop reads CASTPRDTQYF. DNA for the CDR3: TGTGCCAGCACCCCTCGGGATACGCAGTATTTT.

CDR3 nucleotides: TGTGCCAGCGCGGACAGGCAGACGGGGGGCTACACCTTC. Residues: CASADRQTGGYTF. The chain couples TRBV2 to TRBJ1-2; 7 bases match TRBD1. The germline CDR1 and CDR2 sequences are SNHLY and FYNNEI. The V and J ends lost 8 bases and 8 bases, in that order; junction bases with no gene match: 11. CDR3 length: 13 amino acids. Supplemented by reference TRBV2 and TRBJ1-2, the full variable domain reads EPEVTQTPSHQVTQMGQEVILRCVPISNHLYFYWYRQILGQKVEFLVSFYNNEISEKSEIFDDQFSVERPDGSNFTLKIRSTKLEDSAMYFCASADRQTGGYTFGSGTRLTVV.

The gene calls are TRBV9 and TRBJ2-3, with TRBD2 as a possible D gene (5 bases). The V end lost 0 bases, the J end lost 2 bases, and 13 bases lay between the germline ends. This CDR3 has 16 residues. CDR1 and CDR2 from the germline V gene are SGDLS and YYNGEE. CDR3 sequence: CASSVASGLYTDTQYF. CDR3 DNA: TGTGCCAGCAGCGTAGCTTCCGGACTGTACACAGATACGCAGTATTTT.

The chain couples TRBV10-3 to TRBJ2-5; the match to TRBD1 covers 9 bases. The CDR3 is made up of 15 amino acids. The germline gives CDR1 ENHRY, CDR2 SYGVKD. V shed 10 bases and J 5 bases; nucleotides not matched to a gene: 14. The CDR3 nucleotides read TGTGCCACAAGGGAAGGGACAGGGATTGCGGAGACCCAGTACTTC. Translation: CATREGTGIAETQYF.

The chain joins TRBV11-2 to TRBJ2-3, with D perhaps given as TRBD1 or TRBD2 (5 bases each). This CDR3 has 15 amino acids. The germline V gene encodes CDR1 SGHAT and CDR2 FQNNGV. Trimming took off 4 bases at V and 5 bases at J, with 16 bases between the two ends. For the CDR3, the DNA is TGTGCCAGCAGCTCCTGGGACCCGAAAATAGATACGCAGTATTTT. Its protein is CASSSWDPKIDTQYF.

This clonotype was recorded once. This chain joins TRBV29-1 and TRBJ2-1; TRBD2 agrees at 7 bases. The CDR3 is 14 amino acids. With 3 bases clipped from V and 2 bases from J, the junction kept 4 bases outside the gene matches. The germline gives CDR1 SQVTM, CDR2 ANQGSEA. CDR3 amino acids: CSVDSSGAYNEQFF. CDR3 nucleotide sequence: TGCAGCGTTGATTCCAGCGGGGCCTACAATGAGCAGTTCTTC.

The V and J genes are TRBV30 and TRBJ2-7; weak D call: TRBD2 (5 bases). Trimming removed 6 bases from V and 7 bases from J, with 10 bases in between. Germline loops: CDR1 GTSNPN, CDR2 SVGIG (reference sequence). This CDR3 contains 10 residues. CDR3 sequence (DNA): TGTGCCTGTGCTTGGACTGAGCAGTACTTC. It is translated as CACAWTEQYF.

V gene TRBV13 combines with J gene TRBJ2-1, with D unclear. The CDR3 is made up of 15 amino acids. Germline values: CDR1 PRHDT, CDR2 FYEKMQ (reference sequence). Trimming cost V 5 bases and J 0 bases, with 11 bases left between them. The CDR3 sequence is CASSPSISSYNEQFF. The CDR3 nucleotides are TGTGCCAGCAGCCCCTCGATCAGCTCCTACAATGAGCAGTTCTTC.

The V call is TRBV29-1, the J call TRBJ2-1; 10 positions match TRBD2. This CDR3 has 14 residues. The V gene's germline CDR1 is SQVTM and CDR2 ANQGSEA. J lost 5 bases, V lost 5 bases, and 6 bases had no gene match. CDR3 in DNA: TGCAGCGTTTTAGCGGGGGGTCCGGACAATGAGCAGTTCTTC. As protein: CSVLAGGPDNEQFF.

The chain employs TRBV29-1 and TRBJ2-5; D is perhaps TRBD2 (6 bases). The CDR3 extends over 13 amino acids. V was cut by 4 bases and J by 7 bases, with 16 bases left in between. The germline CDR1 and CDR2 sequences are SQVTM and ANQGSEA. This CDR3 reads CSVVEGLHGTQYF. In DNA form, the CDR3 reads TGCAGCGTTGTAGAGGGACTTCACGGGACCCAGTACTTC.

The gene calls are TRBV29-1 and TRBJ2-7; 10 bases align to TRBD1. V trimming: 5 bases; J trimming: 7 bases; junction bases outside the gene matches: 5. Germline CDR1 SQVTM, CDR2 ANQGSEA. This CDR3 has 12 residues. CDR3 in DNA: TGCAGCGTTACCGGACAGGGGGAAGAGCAGTACTTC. It translates to CSVTGQGEEQYF.

The V gene is TRBV20-1, the J gene TRBJ2-1; D may be TRBD1 or TRBD2 (5 bases each). Germline lookup yields CDR1 DFQATT and CDR2 SNEGSKA (reference sequence). This CDR3 comprises 14 residues. Trimming cost V 1 base and J 3 bases, with 10 bases left between them. The DNA of the CDR3 is TGCAGTGCTAGAGGAGGGGCGGGCTACAATGAGCAGTTCTTC. Its protein product is CSARGGAGYNEQFF.

The chain couples TRBV3-1 to TRBJ2-5; D is undetermined. The CDR3 totals 15 residues. The V gene's germline CDR1 is LGHDT and CDR2 YNNKEL (reference sequence). The V end was cut by 7 bases, the J end by 1 base, with 16 bases between. CDR3 loop: CASTELRALQETQYF. In nucleotides, the CDR3 is TGTGCCAGCACCGAACTACGGGCCCTCCAAGAGACCCAGTACTTC.

The chain recombines TRBV20-1 with TRBJ1-2, with D maybe TRBD1 (5 bases). The germline CDR1 and CDR2 sequences are DFQATT and SNEGSKA (reference sequence). The CDR3 has 14 amino acids. Trimming left V 5 bases short and J 8 bases short, with 21 bases between. The CDR3 DNA follows: TGCAGTGCTTATATGGGGGATGTGGGTGACGGCTACACCTTC. It encodes CSAYMGDVGDGYTF.

This chain uses TRBV7-9 with TRBJ1-6; tentatively, D is TRBD1 (6 bases). The germline CDR1 and CDR2 sequences are SEHNR and FQNEAQ (reference sequence). CDR3 length: 12 amino acids. V was cut by 5 bases and J by 9 bases, with 8 bases left in between. DNA of the CDR3: TGTGCCAGCAGCCTGGACAGTTCACCCCTCCACTTT. Protein sequence: CASSLDSSPLHF.

The chain uses TRBV5-1 and TRBJ2-1; 7 nucleotides agree with TRBD1. Germline V gene data show CDR1 as SGHRS and CDR2 as YFSETQ. This CDR3 has 13 residues. Trimming removed 3 bases from V and 6 bases from J; junction bases left unmatched: 3. The CDR3 loop reads CASSSGQFNEQFF. CDR3 DNA sequence: TGCGCCAGCAGCTCGGGACAGTTCAATGAGCAGTTCTTC.

The V and J genes are TRBV29-1 and TRBJ1-1; 8 bases map to TRBD1. CDR1 is SQVTM and CDR2 is ANQGSEA in the germline V gene. After removal of 7 bases from V and 0 bases from J, the junction contained 4 bases not matched to a gene. The CDR3 runs to 13 residues. This chain's CDR3 is CSGQGALNTEAFF. CDR3 DNA sequence: TGCAGCGGGCAGGGGGCCCTGAACACTGAAGCTTTCTTT.